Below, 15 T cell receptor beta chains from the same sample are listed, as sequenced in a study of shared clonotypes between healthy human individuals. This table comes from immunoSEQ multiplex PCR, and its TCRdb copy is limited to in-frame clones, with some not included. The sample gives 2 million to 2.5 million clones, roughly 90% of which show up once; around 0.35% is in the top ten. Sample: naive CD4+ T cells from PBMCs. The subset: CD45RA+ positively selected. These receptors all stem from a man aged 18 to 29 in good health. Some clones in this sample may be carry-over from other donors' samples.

The chain's CDR3 is CASSLDRTYEQYF. The CDR3 DNA reads as TGTGCCAGCAGCCTCGACAGGACCTACGAGCAGTACTTC. The chain employs TRBV7-8 and TRBJ2-7; TRBD1 is a possible D gene (6 bases). Germline V CDR1 and CDR2: SGHVS, FQNEAQ. With 5 bases removed from V and 2 bases from J, the gap between germline ends came to 10 bases. The CDR3 sequence is 13 residues long.

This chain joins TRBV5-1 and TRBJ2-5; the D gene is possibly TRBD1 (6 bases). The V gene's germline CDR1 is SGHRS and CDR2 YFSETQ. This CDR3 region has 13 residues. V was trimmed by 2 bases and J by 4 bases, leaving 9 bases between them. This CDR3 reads CASSFIGGETQYF. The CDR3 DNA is TGCGCCAGCAGCTTTATAGGGGGAGAGACCCAGTACTTC.

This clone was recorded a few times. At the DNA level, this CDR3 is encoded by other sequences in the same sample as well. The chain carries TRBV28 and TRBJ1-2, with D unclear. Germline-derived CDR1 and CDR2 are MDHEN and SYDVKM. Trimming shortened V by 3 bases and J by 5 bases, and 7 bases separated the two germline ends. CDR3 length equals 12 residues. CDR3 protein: CASSFGQYGYTF. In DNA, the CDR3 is TGTGCCAGCAGTTTCGGGCAGTATGGCTACACCTTC.

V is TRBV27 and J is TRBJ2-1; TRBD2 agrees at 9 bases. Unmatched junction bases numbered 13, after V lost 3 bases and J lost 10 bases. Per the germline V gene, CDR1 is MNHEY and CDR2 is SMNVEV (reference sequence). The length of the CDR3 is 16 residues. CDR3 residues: CASSLYPGAGGIEQFF. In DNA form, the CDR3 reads TGTGCCAGCAGTTTGTACCCGGGAGCGGGAGGCATAGAGCAGTTCTTC.

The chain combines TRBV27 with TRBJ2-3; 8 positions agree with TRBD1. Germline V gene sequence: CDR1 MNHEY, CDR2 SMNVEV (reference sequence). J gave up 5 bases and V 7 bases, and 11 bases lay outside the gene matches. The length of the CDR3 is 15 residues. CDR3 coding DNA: TGTGCCAGCACCTCGTCAGGGGGCGCGGGAGATACGCAGTATTTT. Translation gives CASTSSGGAGDTQYF.

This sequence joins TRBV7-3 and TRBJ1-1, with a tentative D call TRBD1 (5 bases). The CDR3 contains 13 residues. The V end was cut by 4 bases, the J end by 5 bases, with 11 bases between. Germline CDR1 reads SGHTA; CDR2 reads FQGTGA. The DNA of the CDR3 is TGTGCCAGCAGCTGGGACCAGGGAACTGAAGCTTTCTTT. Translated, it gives CASSWDQGTEAFF.

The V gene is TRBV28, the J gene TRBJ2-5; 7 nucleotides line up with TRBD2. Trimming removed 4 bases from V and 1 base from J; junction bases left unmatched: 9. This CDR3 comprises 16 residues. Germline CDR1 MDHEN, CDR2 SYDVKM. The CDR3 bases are TGTGCCAGCAGTTCCCTTTTGGGGGGGACCCAAGAGACCCAGTACTTC. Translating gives CASSSLLGGTQETQYF.

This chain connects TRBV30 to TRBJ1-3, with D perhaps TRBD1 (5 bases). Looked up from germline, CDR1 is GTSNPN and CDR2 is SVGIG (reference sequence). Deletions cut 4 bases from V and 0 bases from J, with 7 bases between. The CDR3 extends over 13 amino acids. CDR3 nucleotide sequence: TGTGCCTGGACAGGGAGCTCTGGAAACACCATATATTTT. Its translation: CAWTGSSGNTIYF. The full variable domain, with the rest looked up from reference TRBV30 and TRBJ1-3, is SQTIHQWPATLVQPVGSPLSLECTVEGTSNPNLYWYRQAAGRGLQLLFYSVGIGQISSEVPQNLSASRPQDRQFILSSKKLLLSDSGFYLCAWTGSSGNTIYFGEGSWLTVV.

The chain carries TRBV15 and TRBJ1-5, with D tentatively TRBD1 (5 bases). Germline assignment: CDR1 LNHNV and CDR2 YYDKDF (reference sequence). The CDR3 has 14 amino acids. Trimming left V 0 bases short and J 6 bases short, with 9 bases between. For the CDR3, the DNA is TGTGCCACCAGCAGAGATAGGGGAAGTCAGCCCCAGCATTTT. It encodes CATSRDRGSQPQHF. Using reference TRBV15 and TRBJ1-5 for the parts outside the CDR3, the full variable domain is DAMVIQNPRYQVTQFGKPVTLSCSQTLNHNVMYWYQQKSSQAPKLLFHYYDKDFNNEADTPDNFQSRRPNTSFCFLDIRSPGLGDTAMYLCATSRDRGSQPQHFGDGTRLSIL.

For the CDR3, the DNA is TGTGCCAGCAGCTTACGGGGGCGCGGCTACGAGCAGTACTTC. Its protein is CASSLRGRGYEQYF. This rearrangement joins TRBV7-9 to TRBJ2-7; tentatively, D is TRBD1 or TRBD2 (6 bases each). The length of the CDR3 is 14 residues. The germline V gene has CDR1 SEHNR and CDR2 FQNEAQ (reference sequence). V was trimmed by 2 bases and J by 3 bases, leaving 11 bases between them.

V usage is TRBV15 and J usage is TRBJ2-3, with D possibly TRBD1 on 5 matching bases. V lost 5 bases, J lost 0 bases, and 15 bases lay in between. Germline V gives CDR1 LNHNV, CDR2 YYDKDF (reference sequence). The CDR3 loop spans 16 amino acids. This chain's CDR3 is CATSDTWGSSTDTQYF. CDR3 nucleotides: TGTGCCACCAGCGACACTTGGGGCAGTAGCACAGATACGCAGTATTTT.

CDR3 DNA sequence: TGTGCCAGCAGTGCTGGACTAGCGGGAGTACAACAGACCCAGTACTTC. This codes for CASSAGLAGVQQTQYF. The rearrangement uses TRBV28 and TRBJ2-5, with 13 bases aligning to TRBD2. Per the germline V gene, CDR1 is MDHEN and CDR2 is SYDVKM. The CDR3 spans 16 residues. With V trimmed by 5 bases and J by 6 bases, 9 bases remained unmatched. Drawing the rest from reference TRBV28 and TRBJ2-5, the complete variable domain is DVKVTQSSRYLVKRTGEKVFLECVQDMDHENMFWYRQDPGLGLRLIYFSYDVKMKEKGDIPEGYSVSREKKERFSLILESASTNQTSMYLCASSAGLAGVQQTQYFGPGTRLLVL.

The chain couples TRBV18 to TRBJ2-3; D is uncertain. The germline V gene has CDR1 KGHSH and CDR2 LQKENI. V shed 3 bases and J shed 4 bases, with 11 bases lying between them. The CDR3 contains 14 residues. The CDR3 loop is CASSPTKTSDTQYF. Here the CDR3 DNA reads TGTGCCAGCTCACCCACGAAGACCTCAGATACGCAGTATTTT.

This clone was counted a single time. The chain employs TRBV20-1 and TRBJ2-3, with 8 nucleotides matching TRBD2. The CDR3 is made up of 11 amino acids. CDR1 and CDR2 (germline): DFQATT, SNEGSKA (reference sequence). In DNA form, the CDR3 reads TGCAGCGGACTAGCCGGGGATACGCAGTATTTT. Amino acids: CSGLAGDTQYF.

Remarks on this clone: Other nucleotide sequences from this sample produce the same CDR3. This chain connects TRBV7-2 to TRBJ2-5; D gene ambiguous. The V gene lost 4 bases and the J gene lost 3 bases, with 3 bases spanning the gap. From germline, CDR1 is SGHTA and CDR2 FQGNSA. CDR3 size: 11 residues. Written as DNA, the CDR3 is TGTGCCAGCAGCTCTAAAGAGACCCAGTACTTC. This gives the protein CASSSKETQYF.